This TCR beta chain is drawn from a study of response to subunit inactivated influenza vaccine. MiXCR, run by TCRdb on the RT-PCR reads, gives a single entry per CDR3 protein. The sample consists of about 540,000 distinct CDR3 sequences, around a quarter of them appearing once. From germline, CDR1 is SGHRS and CDR2 YFSETQ. V was cut by 5 bases and J by 3 bases, with 17 bases left in between. The CDR3 contains 16 residues. Many counts were recorded for this clonotype. These data also featured in a second study, about T cells expressing NK-cell markers. From that paper: The TCR beta cDNA came from 5'RACE template switching with UMIs. Beta-chain profiling covered CD3+CD56+NKG2C+, CD3+CD56+NKG2C- and CD3+CD56-NKG2C+ sorted subsets. Unclear, still, was the HCMV specificity of the expanded NKG2C+ T cell clones.

This clonotype was obtained from a middle-aged man who received an inactivated influenza vaccine. The material was CD4+ T cells sorted from PBMCs, obtained roughly 13 days after vaccination. This chain uses TRBV5-1 with TRBJ2-2, with D possibly being TRBD1 (6 bases). The CDR3, as DNA: TGCGCCAGCAGACCCCTTGGGGGCTCGGACACCGGGGAGCTGTTTTTT. This encodes CASRPLGGSDTGELFF.